Listed below are T cell receptor beta chains from one sample, sequenced in a study of blood T cell repertoires in COVID-19. Only in-frame clones appear in the TCRdb table, and some are missing; sequencing was by immunoSEQ multiplex PCR. The sample shows about 130,000 clones, about 91% of them seen only once. The specimen sequenced was peripheral blood. These receptors all come from a man in his fifties with acute or convalescent COVID-19. The CDR3 runs from the conserved cysteine through the conserved F or W. Each record gives: J gene, V gene, clone size, D gene, CDR3 DNA, CDR3 protein. The D gene is left open where the match is weak. For some rows the clone size is stated as once, few or many, or as a class when expanded; others skip it.

>TRBJ1-5|TRBV6-2/TRBV6-3|.|.
TGTGCCAGCAGTTACTCAAGTCCGGGTCAGCCCCAGCATTTT
CASSYSSPGQPQHF
>TRBJ2-7|TRBV7-9|.|TRBD1
TGTGCCAGCAGCGCTGAGGGGGCCCCCTACGAGCAGTACTTC
CASSAEGAPYEQYF
>TRBJ2-3|TRBV9|.|TRBD2
TGTGCCAGCAGCGTAGCCCCTAGCGGGGGCACAGATACGCAGTATTTT
CASSVAPSGGTDTQYF
>TRBJ2-7|TRBV6-6|.|TRBD1
TGTGCCAGCAGTTACTCGACACCGGACAGGGATCCCGAGCAGTACTTC
CASSYSTPDRDPEQYF
>TRBJ1-6|TRBV2|once|.
TGTGCCAGCAAGGTCAGGGAATCACCCCTCCACTTT
CASKVRESPLHF
>TRBJ2-3|TRBV12-3/TRBV12-4|.|.
TGTGCCAGCAGCCCCTTAGATACGCAGTATTTT
CASSPLDTQYF
>TRBJ1-1|TRBV6-4|.|.
TGTGCCAGCAGTGGGAGTCTTAACACTGAAGCTTTCTTT
CASSGSLNTEAFF
>TRBJ1-3|TRBV30|.|.
TGTGCCTGGAGTTTAGGGAGGCCTGCAGCTGGAAACACCATATATTTT
CAWSLGRPAAGNTIYF
>TRBJ1-1|TRBV6-5|.|TRBD1
TGTGCCAGCAGCCTCGACAGGGCGCAGAACACTGAAGCTTTCTTT
CASSLDRAQNTEAFF
>TRBJ1-2|TRBV6-5|.|TRBD1
TGTGCCAGCAGACCGACAGGGGGTGGCTATGGCTACACCTTC
CASRPTGGGYGYTF
>TRBJ1-1|TRBV19|.|.
TGTGCCAGTACCCAAGCGACAGGAACTGAAGCTTTCTTT
CASTQATGTEAFF
>TRBJ2-3|TRBV19|.|.
TGTGCCAGTAGTATAGATAGCGGACGGACAGATACGCAGTATTTT
CASSIDSGRTDTQYF
>TRBJ2-3|TRBV6-5|.|.
TGTGCCGAAGGGGCAGGGCGTGGAGATACGCAGTATTTT
CAEGAGRGDTQYF
>TRBJ2-2|TRBV4-1|few|.
TGCGCCAGCAGCCAAGAAGAGGGGCGGGGCACCGGGGAGCTGTTTTTT
CASSQEEGRGTGELFF
>TRBJ2-1|TRBV5-1|.|TRBD2
TGCGCCAGCAGCGGCGGGACTAGCGGGAGTTTTAGAGGTGAGCAGTTCTTC
CASSGGTSGSFRGEQFF
>TRBJ1-6|TRBV5-1|.|.
TGCGCCACCAGACCTGCCGTCGGTTCACCCCTCCACTTT
CATRPAVGSPLHF
>TRBJ1-5|TRBV28|.|.
TGTGCCAGCAGTTCGACTTCGGTGACCCAGCATTTT
CASSSTSVTQHF
>TRBJ2-7|TRBV6-5|.|.
TGTGCCAGCAGTCCCCCTGGGGGGGGCCACGAGCAGTACTTC
CASSPPGGGHEQYF
>TRBJ2-6|TRBV5-4|.|.
TGTGCCAGCAGCTTTCGGGACATGGGGTTAAACGTCCTGACTTTC
CASSFRDMGLNVLTF
>TRBJ1-1|TRBV15|.|TRBD1
TGTGCCACCAGCAGAAAGATCGGACAGGGGGCGGACACTGAAGCTTTCTTT
CATSRKIGQGADTEAFF
>TRBJ1-2|TRBV4-1|once|TRBD1
TGCGCCAGCAGCCAAGATTGGAGGACAGGAGCTAACTATGGCTACACCTTC
CASSQDWRTGANYGYTF
>TRBJ2-7|TRBV19|.|TRBD1
TGTGCCAGTAGTAGGACCGGGACAGGAGTCTACGAGCAGTACTTC
CASSRTGTGVYEQYF
>TRBJ1-2|TRBV11-2|.|.
TGTGCCAGCAGCTTAGAAGTCTGGACAGAGGGCTACACCTTC
CASSLEVWTEGYTF
>TRBJ2-7|TRBV5-5|.|TRBD1
TGTGCCAGCAGCTCCCCGGGACAGGGCTACGAGCAGTACTTC
CASSSPGQGYEQYF
>TRBJ2-1|TRBV11-2|.|.
TGTGCCAGCAGCCTCCCCTACCCGGGACTTTACAATGAGCAGTTCTTC
CASSLPYPGLYNEQFF
>TRBJ1-1|TRBV6-5|.|.
TGTGCCAGCAGTATATCCCTTCGGAACACTGAAGCTTTCTTT
CASSISLRNTEAFF
>TRBJ1-2|TRBV5-6|.|.
TGTGCCAGCAGACCTCGGGACATAATCTATGGCTACACCTTC
CASRPRDIIYGYTF
>TRBJ2-7|TRBV7-9|.|TRBD1
TGTGCCAGCAGCTCACAGGGGGCCGGGATCTCCTACGAGCAGTACTTC
CASSSQGAGISYEQYF
>TRBJ1-2|TRBV10-3|.|TRBD1
TGTGCCATCAGTGCATATCCCCTCCTACAGGGGGGCTATGGCTACACCTTC
CAISAYPLLQGGYGYTF
>TRBJ2-7|TRBV7-2|.|.
TGTGCCAGCAGCTTAGCGCGAATCTCCTACGAGCAGTACTTC
CASSLARISYEQYF
>TRBJ2-3|TRBV21-1|.|.
TGTGCCAGCAGCAAAGCGCTGTCGGGGGGGCCTAGCACAGATACGCAGTATTTT
CASSKALSGGPSTDTQYF
>TRBJ1-6|TRBV7-9|.|.
TGTGCCAGCAGCACCGAAGAGGAGTCACCCCTCCACTTT
CASSTEEESPLHF
>TRBJ2-5|TRBV6-6|.|TRBD1
TGTGCCAGCAGTAGACCCGGACAGGGACAAGAGACCCAGTACTTC
CASSRPGQGQETQYF
>TRBJ1-1|TRBV28|.|.
TGTGCCAGCAGTGGTGGTGCTTTCGAGGCTTTCTTT
CASSGGAFEAFF
>TRBJ2-2|TRBV11-2|.|.
TGTGCCAGCAGCTTATTAAGCAACACCGGGGAGCTGTTTTTT
CASSLLSNTGELFF
>TRBJ2-3|TRBV11-2|.|TRBD2
TGTGCCAGCAGCTTCACTGGCGGGGGGGGCTCGGATACGCAGTATTTT
CASSFTGGGGSDTQYF
>TRBJ1-4|TRBV6-6|.|.
TGTGCCAGCAGTCCACCTAGCAGGGGACCAGGGGAAAAACTGTTTTTT
CASSPPSRGPGEKLFF
>TRBJ1-5|TRBV5-1|.|.
TGCGCCAGCAGCCCGGACAGTCAAAATCAGCCCCAGCATTTT
CASSPDSQNQPQHF
>TRBJ2-3|TRBV19|.|TRBD2
TGTGCCAGTAGTAAATTACGGACGAGCGGGGGGTCAGATACGCAGTATTTT
CASSKLRTSGGSDTQYF
>TRBJ1-1|TRBV7-9|.|TRBD1
TGTGCCAGCAGCTTAGCCGTGACAGGGGCCAAGAACACTGAAGCTTTCTTT
CASSLAVTGAKNTEAFF
>TRBJ2-2|TRBV7-3|few|.
TGTGCCAGCAGCTTAATAGGGTCGGGGACCGGGGAGCTGTTTTTT
CASSLIGSGTGELFF
>TRBJ1-2|TRBV6-5|.|TRBD1
TGTGCCACCCTACAGGGGTTCTATGGCTACACCTTC
CATLQGFYGYTF
>TRBJ1-1|TRBV7-9|.|.
TGTGCCAGCAGCTTCCTACAGGGTTACACTGAAGCTTTCTTT
CASSFLQGYTEAFF
>TRBJ1-1|TRBV28|.|TRBD1
TGTGCCAGCAGGGCCCGGGCAGGGGGCTTTACTGAAGCTTTCTTT
CASRARAGGFTEAFF
>TRBJ2-2|TRBV28|.|TRBD1
TGTGCCAGCAGTTTAGTGGGACAGGGGGCGCAAACCGGGGAGCTGTTTTTT
CASSLVGQGAQTGELFF
>TRBJ1-3|TRBV18|.|.
TGTGCCAGCTCACCGTCCCGGACAGCGGGGGACACCATATATTTT
CASSPSRTAGDTIYF
>TRBJ2-1|TRBV7-2|.|.
TGTGCCAGCAGCTATAGCGTTAAGGGATCGTCTCAGTTCTTC
CASSYSVKGSSQFF
>TRBJ1-2|TRBV6-6|once|.
TGTGCCGGAGGCTGGGGTAATGGCTACACCTTC
CAGGWGNGYTF